This TCR beta chain was sequenced in a study of regulatory T cells in long-lasting Graves disease. CDR3 regions were amplified by Arm-PCR using iRepertoire HTBI primers to build TCR beta libraries. TCRdb independently ran MiXCR on the multiplex PCR reads; one entry per CDR3 protein. The table has roughly 560,000 distinct CDR3 sequences, 9.5% to 15% seen once. Stated time point: newly diagnosed GD, antithyroid drugs for less than 3 months. PBMC RNA was the source of the TCR library. V was clipped by 2 bases and J by 7 bases; unmatched bases: 16. The CDR3 consists of 18 residues. The germline CDR1 and CDR2 sequences are MNHEY and SMNVEV (reference sequence). The sample was also reused in another study, on T cells in Graves' hyperthyroidism and ophthalmopathy.

The receptor comes from a woman in her 30s with Graves disease. The genes are TRBV27 and TRBJ2-1; 8 bases map to TRBD2. This sample comprised peripheral blood mononuclear cells (PBMCs), obtained at new diagnosis, from a patient treated with antithyroid drugs. The CDR3 coding sequence is TGTGCCAGCAGTTTACTGGGGTATCCGGGAGGGCCAAGGAATGAGCAGTTCTTC. Protein product: CASSLLGYPGGPRNEQFF.